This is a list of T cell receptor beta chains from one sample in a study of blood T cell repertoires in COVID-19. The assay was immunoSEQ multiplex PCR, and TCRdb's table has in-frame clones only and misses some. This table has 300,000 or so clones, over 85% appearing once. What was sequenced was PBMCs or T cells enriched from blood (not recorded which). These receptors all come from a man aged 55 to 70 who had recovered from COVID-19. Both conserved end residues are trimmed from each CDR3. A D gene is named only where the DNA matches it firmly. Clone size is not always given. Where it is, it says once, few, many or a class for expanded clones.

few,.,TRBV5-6,ASSLTDTQY
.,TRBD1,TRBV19,ASSRQGGNQPQH
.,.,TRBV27,ASSSGGPLNGYT
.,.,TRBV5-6,ASSLGPGSYNSPLH
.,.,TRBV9,ASSARGTLNEQF
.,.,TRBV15,ATSRPYNEQF
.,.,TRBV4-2,ASSRTPEVEQF
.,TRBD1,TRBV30,AFLGVDRAHEQY
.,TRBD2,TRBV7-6,ASSLAAGGTQETQY
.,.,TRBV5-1,ASRYGGGDLQDTQY
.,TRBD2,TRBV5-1,ASSQEGTSSKQF
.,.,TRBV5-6,ASSYPSWRTEAF
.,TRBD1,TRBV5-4,ASSWGTEINYGYT
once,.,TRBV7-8,ASSLVAPPNTEAF
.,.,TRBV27,ASSLKQGRSPLH
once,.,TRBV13,ASSLGGTYQETQY
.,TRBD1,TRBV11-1,ASSSDRGYNEQF
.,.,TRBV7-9,ASQGGYNEQF
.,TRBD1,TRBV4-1,ASSPRDRYNEKLF
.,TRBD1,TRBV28,ASRKTGGPPNQPQH
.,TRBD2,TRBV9,ASSVVTSGDLGEQF
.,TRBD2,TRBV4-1,ASSPRTSGRGSYNEQF
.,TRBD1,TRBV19,ASSTRQGDYGYT
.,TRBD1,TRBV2,ASSPGQGDEKLF
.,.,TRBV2,ASSSPGHHSGNTIY
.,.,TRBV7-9,ASSHKSVGRSSYNSPLH
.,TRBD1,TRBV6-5,ASSAGGQGNIQY
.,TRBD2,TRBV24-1,ATSDRHVSGRAEQY
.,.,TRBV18,ASSPSTGSTDTQY
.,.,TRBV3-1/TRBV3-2,ASSQAASFNYGYT
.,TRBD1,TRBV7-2,ASSLRQGSYNEQF
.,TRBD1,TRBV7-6,ASSSRTGTSTEAF
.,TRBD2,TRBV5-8,ASSLGLAGGPNADTQY
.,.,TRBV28,ASSFQGLSYEQY
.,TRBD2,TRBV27,ASSSPPGGGDTQY
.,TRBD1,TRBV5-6,ASSLPVETGGISGSPLH
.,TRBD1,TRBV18,ASSPGQGGLRY
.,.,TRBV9,ASSVDNMNTEAF
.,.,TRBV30,AWSQAINYGYT
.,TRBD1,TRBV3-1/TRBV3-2,ASSRTGVGNEQF
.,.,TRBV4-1,ASSQDYRTATGELF
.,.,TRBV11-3,ASSRSGNTIY
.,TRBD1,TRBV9,ASSADPGQGNSPLH
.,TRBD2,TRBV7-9,ASSASGSTYEQY